This T cell receptor beta chain was sequenced in a study of blood T cell repertoires in COVID-19. The CDR3 sequence is 18 residues long. Germline V gene sequence: CDR1 MGHRA, CDR2 YSYEKL. V lost 4 bases and J lost 0; bases outside the gene matches: 10. Profiled with immunoSEQ multiplex PCR; TCRdb holds only in-frame clones, not every one. The sample consists of under 150,000 clones, over 70% of them appearing once. The chain has TRBV4-1 and TRBJ2-1; 9 bases are a match to TRBD1. This clonotype was sampled from a man aged 50 or older with acute or convalescent COVID-19. Source material: peripheral blood. The CDR3: CASSLMPGQGSSYNEQFF. CDR3 coding DNA: TGCGCCAGCAGCCTGATGCCCGGACAGGGGAGCTCCTACAATGAGCAGTTCTTC.